Listed below are T cell receptor beta chains from one sample, sequenced in a study of cytomegalovirus exposure and HLA in healthy donors. The method was immunoSEQ multiplex PCR; TCRdb's version includes in-frame clones alone and lacks a portion of them. The sample has about 210,000 clones; approximately 82% are singletons. The sequenced sample consisted of PBMCs. The receptors here all came from a woman between 50 and 59 years old in good health and CMV-seropositive. The CDR3 runs from the conserved cysteine through the conserved F or W. A D gene is named only where the DNA matches it firmly. The listing skips clone size in some rows; elsewhere it reads once, few, many or a size class.

j_gene	d_gene	v_gene	abundance	CDR3nt	CDR3aa
TRBJ2-2	.	TRBV11-2	once	TGTGCCAGCAGCCTAGACGGGGCCGGGGAGCTGTTTTTT	CASSLDGAGELFF
TRBJ1-2	.	TRBV4-2	.	TGTGCCAGCAGCCAACAAGACTTTCCTTATGGCTACACCTTC	CASSQQDFPYGYTF
TRBJ1-5	.	TRBV30	.	TGTGCCTGGAGTGTTCTAATTGATCAGCCCCAGCATTTT	CAWSVLIDQPQHF
TRBJ1-2	.	TRBV15	once	TGTGCCACCAGCAGCCGTGAGGGGGGGAGTCGGGGCTACACCTTC	CATSSREGGSRGYTF
TRBJ1-4	.	TRBV28	.	TGTGCCAGCAGCCCCTCAAGGGGTGGGGGGGAAAAACTGTTTTTT	CASSPSRGGGEKLFF
TRBJ2-2	.	TRBV12-5	.	TGTGCTAGTGGTTTGGACAGCACCGGGGAGCTGTTTTTT	CASGLDSTGELFF
TRBJ1-2	.	TRBV6-6	.	TGTGCCAGCAGGGACTGGGGTAACTATGGCTACACCTTC	CASRDWGNYGYTF
TRBJ2-7	TRBD1	TRBV5-6	.	TGTGCCAGCAGCTTGACAGGGGGCCTGTTCTCCTACGAGCAGTACTTC	CASSLTGGLFSYEQYF
TRBJ1-2	.	TRBV6-5	.	TGTGCCAGCAGTTACATGACAGGCCCACTTTATGGCTACACCTTC	CASSYMTGPLYGYTF
TRBJ1-1	.	TRBV5-1	.	TGCGCCGGCAGCTTAAGGAGGGATTCGGCGGCGCACACTGAAGCTTTCTTT	CAGSLRRDSAAHTEAFF
TRBJ2-1	.	TRBV6-6	.	TGTGCCAGCAACCCCGTCTGGGGCTATGAGCAGTTCTTC	CASNPVWGYEQFF
TRBJ1-5	.	TRBV30	.	TGTGCCTGGAGCCTCAGCGGCAATCAGCCCCAGCATTTT	CAWSLSGNQPQHF
TRBJ1-2	TRBD1	TRBV19	.	TGTGCCAGTAGCCCGGGACAGGGGTTCGGTGGCTACACCTTC	CASSPGQGFGGYTF
TRBJ1-1	TRBD1	TRBV19	.	TGTGCCAGTAGTATTAAGGAGGGGGCGGAAGCTTTCTTT	CASSIKEGAEAFF
TRBJ2-3	TRBD2	TRBV5-1	once	TGCGCCAGCAGCTCAACCCCGACTAGCGAGGATACGCAGTATTTT	CASSSTPTSEDTQYF
TRBJ1-1	TRBD1	TRBV29-1	once	TGCAGCGTTGAGGACAGGTTAGAGGCTTTCTTT	CSVEDRLEAFF
TRBJ1-3	TRBD1	TRBV27	.	TGTGCCAGCAGTTTATCGTGGACAGGCGGAAACACCATATATTTT	CASSLSWTGGNTIYF
TRBJ2-5	TRBD1	TRBV5-1	.	TGCGCCAGCAGCTTGGACCGGGACAGGGGAGAGACCCAGTACTTC	CASSLDRDRGETQYF
TRBJ1-2	TRBD1	TRBV27	once	TGTGCCAGCAGTCCACGGGGGAACAGGGGGCCAGGGGGCTACACCTTC	CASSPRGNRGPGGYTF
TRBJ2-7	.	TRBV7-9	.	TGTGCCAGCAGCCCCGGGACACGGAGCTCCTACGAGCAGTACTTC	CASSPGTRSSYEQYF
TRBJ2-7	.	TRBV19	.	TGTGCCAGTAGTCTACCGGGACTGGTGGCCAATCAGTACTTC	CASSLPGLVANQYF
TRBJ1-1	.	TRBV6-5	.	TGTGCCAGCAGAACCGGACAGTTCAACACTGAAGCTTTCTTT	CASRTGQFNTEAFF
TRBJ2-7	TRBD1	TRBV6-5	.	TGTGCCAGCAGACGGACAGGAAGCACCTACGAGCAGTACTTC	CASRRTGSTYEQYF
TRBJ2-4	TRBD1	TRBV4-2	.	TGTGCCAGCAGCCGAGAGGAGCAGGGGGAAAACATTCAGTACTTC	CASSREEQGENIQYF
TRBJ2-2	.	TRBV5-6	.	TGTGCCAGCAGCTCGCCGCCAGGGGCCAACACCGGGGAGCTGTTTTTT	CASSSPPGANTGELFF
TRBJ2-3	TRBD2	TRBV7-2	.	TGTGCCAGCAGCCCCACTTTTCTAGCGGCGGGGACAGATACGCAGTATTTT	CASSPTFLAAGTDTQYF
TRBJ1-1	TRBD1	TRBV19	.	TGTGCCAGTAGTAAGCGCGACAGGGACACTGAAGCTTTCTTT	CASSKRDRDTEAFF
TRBJ1-4	.	TRBV30	.	TGTGCCTGGAGTGTAAACTATCATGAAAAACTGTTTTTT	CAWSVNYHEKLFF
TRBJ2-7	.	TRBV11-1	.	TGTGCCAGCAGCTTAGGGGGCTACCAGGACGAGCAGTACTTC	CASSLGGYQDEQYF
TRBJ1-2	.	TRBV9	.	TGTGCCAGCAGCGTAGTGGGAGGTACAAACTATGGCTACACCTTC	CASSVVGGTNYGYTF
TRBJ2-7	.	TRBV27	.	TGTGCCAGCAGTTTAAGGCTACAGGTACCCTACGAGCAGTACTTC	CASSLRLQVPYEQYF
TRBJ2-5	TRBD2	TRBV6-1	.	TGTGCCAGCAGTGAAACTCGTAGCGGGGGCCGGGAGACCCAGTACTTC	CASSETRSGGRETQYF
TRBJ2-4	TRBD1	TRBV18	.	TGTGCCAGCTCCCCGACAGGGGGGGTAAGAAACATTCAGTACTTC	CASSPTGGVRNIQYF